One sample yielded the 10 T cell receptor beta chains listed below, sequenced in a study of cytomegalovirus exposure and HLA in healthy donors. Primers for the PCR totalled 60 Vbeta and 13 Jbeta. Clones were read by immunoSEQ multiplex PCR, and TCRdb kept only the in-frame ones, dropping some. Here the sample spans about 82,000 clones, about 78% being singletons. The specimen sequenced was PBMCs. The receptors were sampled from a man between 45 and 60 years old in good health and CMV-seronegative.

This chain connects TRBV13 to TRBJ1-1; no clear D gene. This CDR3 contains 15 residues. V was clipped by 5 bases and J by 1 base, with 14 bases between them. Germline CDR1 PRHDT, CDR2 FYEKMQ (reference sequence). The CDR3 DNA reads TGTGCCAGCAGCCCGTATAGACCGGGGAACACTGAAGCTTTCTTT. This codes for CASSPYRPGNTEAFF.

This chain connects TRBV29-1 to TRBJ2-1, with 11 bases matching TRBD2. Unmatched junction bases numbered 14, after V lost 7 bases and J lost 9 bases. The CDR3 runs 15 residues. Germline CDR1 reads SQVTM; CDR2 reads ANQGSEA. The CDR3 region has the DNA TGCAGCGCCACTAGTAGCGGGGGGGCCTCGGGTGAGCAGTTCTTC. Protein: CSATSSGGASGEQFF.

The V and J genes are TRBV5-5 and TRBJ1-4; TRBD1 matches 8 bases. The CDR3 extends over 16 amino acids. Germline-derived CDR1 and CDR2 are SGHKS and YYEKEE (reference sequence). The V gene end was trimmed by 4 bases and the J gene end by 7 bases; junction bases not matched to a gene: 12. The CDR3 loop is CASSPLDRGAAEKLFF. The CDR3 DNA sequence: TGTGCCAGCAGCCCACTCGACAGGGGAGCTGCTGAAAAACTGTTTTTT.

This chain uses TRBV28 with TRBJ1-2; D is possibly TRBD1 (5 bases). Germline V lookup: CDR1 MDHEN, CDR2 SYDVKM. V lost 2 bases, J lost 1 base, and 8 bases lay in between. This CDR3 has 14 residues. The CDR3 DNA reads TGTGCCAGCAGTTTAGCTCAGGGTAACTATGGCTACACCTTC. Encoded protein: CASSLAQGNYGYTF.

The chain's CDR3 is CASSLYRGDQPQHF. In nucleotides, the CDR3 is TGTGCCAGCAGTTTATATCGGGGGGACCAGCCCCAGCATTTT. The genes are TRBV27 and TRBJ1-5; D might be TRBD1 (5 bases). Trimming removed 1 base from V and 7 bases from J, with 11 bases in between. Germline CDR1 is MNHEY and CDR2 is SMNVEV (reference sequence). The CDR3 consists of 14 residues.

The CDR3 spells CASSSLATRNTEAFF. CDR3 nucleotides: TGTGCCAGCAGCTCCCTTGCCACACGAAACACTGAAGCTTTCTTT. The chain has TRBV27 and TRBJ1-1; D is unclear. Trimming left V 6 bases short and J 2 bases short, with 16 bases between. The CDR3 extends over 15 amino acids. CDR1 and CDR2 from the germline V gene are MNHEY and SMNVEV (reference sequence).

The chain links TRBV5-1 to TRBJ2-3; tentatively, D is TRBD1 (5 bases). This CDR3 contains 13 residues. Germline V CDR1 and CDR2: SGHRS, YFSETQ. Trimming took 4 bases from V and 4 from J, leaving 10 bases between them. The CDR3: CASSGQGSDTQYF. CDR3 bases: TGCGCCAGCAGCGGTCAGGGTTCAGATACGCAGTATTTT.

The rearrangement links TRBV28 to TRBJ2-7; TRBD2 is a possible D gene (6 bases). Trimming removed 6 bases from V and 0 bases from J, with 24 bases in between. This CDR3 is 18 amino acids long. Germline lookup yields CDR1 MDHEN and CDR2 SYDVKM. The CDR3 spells CASSYPIGGDVSSYEQYF. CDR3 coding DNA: TGTGCCAGCAGCTACCCCATCGGCGGGGACGTCAGCTCCTACGAGCAGTACTTC.

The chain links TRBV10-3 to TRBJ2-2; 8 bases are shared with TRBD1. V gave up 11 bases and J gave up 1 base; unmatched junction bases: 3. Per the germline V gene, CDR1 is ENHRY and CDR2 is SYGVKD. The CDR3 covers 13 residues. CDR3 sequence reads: CAVGQGNTGELFF. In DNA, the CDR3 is TGTGCCGTCGGACAGGGGAACACCGGGGAGCTGTTTTTT.

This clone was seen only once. The CDR3 region has the DNA TGCGCCAGCAGTGCCGGGACTAGCGGGGGGCCCAGGAAAGCCCACAATGAGCAGTTCTTC. Translating it yields CASSAGTSGGPRKAHNEQFF. The chain combines TRBV10-1 with TRBJ2-1; the match to TRBD2 covers 15 bases. J lost 5 bases, V lost 4 bases, and 15 bases had no gene match. The CDR3 covers 20 residues. Germline assignment: CDR1 WNHNN and CDR2 SYGVQD (reference sequence).